The present entry profiles one T cell receptor beta chain with its context. The specificity of this receptor is unknown. Base-call qualities are not available, and no considerably larger clone is one nucleotide away. Based on the germline V gene, the CDR1 and CDR2 sequences are SNHLY and FYNNEI. V and J are truncated by 5 bases and 7 bases respectively, leaving an intervening sequence of 15 bases. The CDR3 starts with the cysteine, ends with the phenylalanine, and has 14 residues. Only the CDR3 DNA stays, 42 bases, in frame from base 1. The label giving this sample's time point can be read as: about 28 days (+/-7) after the second vaccine dose. AZD1222 recipients with second doses at about 4 weeks or about 12 weeks were pooled, because spike-specific TCR depth and breadth did not differ between schedules. Vaccinee samples were obtained from the UK trials COV001 and COV002, which included a single-blind randomized controlled phase 2/3 trial of AZD1222 (ChAdOx1 nCoV-19) in healthy adults. For TCRbeta chain sequencing, PBMC samples were collected from trial participants at day 0 and at day 28 after the second dose.

The CDR3 regions of human TCRbeta chains were analyzed by immunosequencing. The authors' pipeline ran thus. TCRs in the repertoires were compared against a reference library of SARS-CoV-2-specific TCRs that had been generated with the MIRA antigen-specificity platform. Breadth meant the fraction of unique TCRs that were SARS-CoV-2-associated, whereas depth meant the fraction of total T cells that were SARS-CoV-2-associated. Using the MIRA data, each spike-specific TCR was mapped to the spike region that the TCR reacts to and placed in a CD4 or CD8 class. Log10-transformed breadth and depth values were compared by one-way ANOVA with Sidak's multiple comparisons tests. In its TCRdb copy, this immuneACCESS table keeps in-frame sequences only and misses some clones. Where compared with another copy, unresolved V genes explain less than half of these, and the others have no known cause. D and trimming were read from the DNA, whereas the V and J calls and clone size are those reported in that table. This sample lists 200,000 or so clones; approximately 93% were detected once. The top ten clonotypes cover approximately 1% of the sample.

The record originates from a study of T cell responses to AZD1222 COVID-19 vaccine (dated by TCRdb to the early 2020s). Context from the whole study: A total of about 240 trial participants underwent TCR sequencing, of whom roughly 210 received two doses of AZD1222 and about 25 received two doses of the MenACWY control vaccine. Enrollment into the trials was organized by age into subgroups of 18-55, 56-69 and 70-plus years, and those subgroups contained roughly 150, 30 and 60 TCR-sequenced participants, respectively. Overall study results and their limits: Most participants were white British and females outnumbered males, and the authors suggested that clonal diversity may have been underestimated. Conclusions about previously exposed vaccinees are limited because only six or seven AZD1222 recipients were SARS-CoV-2 seropositive at baseline. No day 14 peak-response samples were available, so repertoires were characterized only after the peak T cell response. Epitopes outside the regions mutated in the B.1.351 and B.1.1.7 variants were reportedly recognized by nearly half of the unique spike-specific TCRs. In the small 56-69-year group, the increase in depth fell short of significance, most likely because of low power. Vaccine-associated CD4 TCRs spanned the whole spike protein, with dominant responses in regions 160-218 and 743-854. After two AZD1222 doses, both the breadth and the depth of spike-specific TCRs were significantly higher than at day 0 and than in MenACWY recipients.

The origin of this receptor is an adult who received the AZD1222 COVID-19 vaccine. This material consisted of peripheral blood, taken 28 days after the second AZD1222 dose. The chain links TRBV2 with TRBJ2-1; the D segment might be TRBD1 or TRBD2, since each matches 5 bases. In nucleotides, the sequence is TGTGCCAGCAGTCCCTTCGGGACCCAGAATGAGCAGTTCTTC. Translated, it gives CASSPFGTQNEQFF. The entire variable domain, with the stretches around the CDR3 drawn from the reference TRBV2 and TRBJ2-1 proteins, is EPEVTQTPSHQVTQMGQEVILRCVPISNHLYFYWYRQILGQKVEFLVSFYNNEISEKSEIFDDQFSVERPDGSNFTLKIRSTKLEDSAMYFCASSPFGTQNEQFFGPGTRLTVL.